This T cell receptor (beta chain) derives from a study of cytomegalovirus exposure and HLA in healthy donors. The trim removed 4 bases at V and 0 bases at J, leaving 4 bases unmatched. This CDR3 comprises 15 residues. Germline-derived CDR1 and CDR2 are LGHNA and YSLEER. This clone was observed once. Vbeta (60) and Jbeta (13) primers were used in the PCR. Only in-frame clones appear in the TCRdb table, and some are missing; sequencing was by immunoSEQ multiplex PCR. The data hold 200,000 or so clones, with roughly 77% observed a single time. Specimen: PBMCs. This clonotype was obtained from a male donor in good health and CMV-seropositive. This chain joins TRBV4-3 and TRBJ2-3, with TRBD1 matching 7 bases. CDR3 nucleotide sequence: TGCGCCAGCAGCCGGGACAGACTGAGCACAGATACGCAGTATTTT. Its protein is CASSRDRLSTDTQYF.